The 26 T cell receptor beta chains given below trace back to one sample, sequenced in a study of blood T cell repertoires in COVID-19. Method: immunoSEQ multiplex PCR; TCRdb's copy keeps in-frame clones and lacks some. Of approximately 130,000 clones in the sample, roughly four fifths were seen once. The sample was peripheral blood. Receptor source: a human donor in a cohort sampled during active COVID-19.

This chain uses TRBV5-4 with TRBJ1-3; D may be TRBD1 (6 bases). The V end lost 3 bases, the J end lost 4 bases, and 17 bases lay between the germline ends. Germline values: CDR1 SGHNT, CDR2 YYREEE (reference sequence). The CDR3 has 16 amino acids. The CDR3 nucleotides are TGTGCCAGCAGCTCGAACAGGGTAACTGAGGGAAACACCATATATTTT. Translated, it gives CASSSNRVTEGNTIYF.

This clone appeared a few times. The chain is built from TRBV2 and TRBJ2-1, with 7 nucleotides matching TRBD2. Losses at the gene ends were 4 bases for V and 3 bases for J; bases not matched to a gene: 0. The CDR3 is 13 residues long. Germline lookup yields CDR1 SNHLY and CDR2 FYNNEI. CDR3 loop: CASSGDYYNEQFF. The CDR3 coding sequence is TGTGCCAGCAGTGGGGACTACTACAATGAGCAGTTCTTC.

The chain links TRBV20-1 to TRBJ2-4, with D perhaps TRBD2 (5 bases). Germline V CDR1 and CDR2: DFQATT, SNEGSKA (reference sequence). CDR3 length equals 17 residues. The V gene lost 3 bases and the J gene lost 0 bases, with 18 bases spanning the gap. The CDR3 loop is CSASSGVLVLAKNIQYF. The CDR3 region has the DNA TGCAGTGCTAGTAGTGGAGTACTAGTACTAGCCAAAAACATTCAGTACTTC.

The chain carries TRBV7-2 and TRBJ2-1; 9 positions match TRBD2. Germline V gene lookup returns CDR1 SGHTA and CDR2 FQGNSA. The ends lost 5 bases at V and 9 bases at J; junction bases unmatched: 11. The CDR3 is 15 residues long. The CDR3 bases are TGTGCCAGCAGCGTGTCTAGCGGGGTGCCTTTTGAGCAGTTCTTC. Translation: CASSVSSGVPFEQFF. The full variable domain, completed using reference TRBV7-2 and TRBJ2-1, is GAGVSQSPSNKVTEKGKDVELRCDPISGHTALYWYRQSLGQGLEFLIYFQGNSAPDKSGLPSDRFSAERTGGSVSTLTIQRTQQEDSAVYLCASSVSSGVPFEQFFGPGTRLTVL.

This clone turned up a few times. The CDR3, as DNA: TGTGCCAGCAGCCCACAGGGGGGCGATCAGCCCCAGCATTTT. This gives the protein CASSPQGGDQPQHF. This chain joins TRBV7-9 and TRBJ1-5; TRBD1 matches 8 bases. The germline CDR1 and CDR2 sequences are SEHNR and FQNEAQ (reference sequence). CDR3 length equals 14 residues. The J segment lost 5 bases and the V segment lost 5 bases, leaving 5 bases of the junction unmatched.

This clone has a single count. This chain joins TRBV6-5 and TRBJ2-7; D is possibly TRBD2 (5 bases). The CDR3 contains 10 residues. Trimming took off 10 bases at V and 12 bases at J, with 16 bases between the two ends. Per germline, CDR1 MNHEY and CDR2 SVGAGI. Here the CDR3 DNA reads TGTGCCACACCTAGGCAGCGGAGGTACTTC. Translated: CATPRQRRYF.

The CDR3 region has the DNA TGTGCCATCAGTGACCCTCGACAGGGCTACGAGCAGTACTTC. The encoded protein is CAISDPRQGYEQYF. This chain uses TRBV10-3 with TRBJ2-7; 7 nucleotides line up with TRBD1. Germline trimming cut 3 bases from V and 3 bases from J; bases unmatched to any gene: 5. Germline V lookup: CDR1 ENHRY, CDR2 SYGVKD. The CDR3 is made up of 14 amino acids.

The chain combines TRBV20-1 with TRBJ2-7; D perhaps matches TRBD1 (5 bases). The CDR3 spans 11 residues. Deletions cut 1 base from V and 7 bases from J, with 8 bases between. Per the germline V gene, CDR1 is DFQATT and CDR2 is SNEGSKA (reference sequence). This CDR3 reads CSARAPGEQYF. The CDR3 region has the DNA TGCAGTGCTAGAGCCCCAGGGGAGCAGTACTTC.

This rearrangement joins TRBV3-1 (or the pseudogene TRBV3-2) to TRBJ2-2; 7 positions agree with TRBD1. From germline, CDR1 is LGHDT and CDR2 YNNKEL (reference sequence). The CDR3 totals 14 residues. The V gene end was trimmed by 4 bases and the J gene end by 6 bases; junction bases not matched to a gene: 5. The CDR3 region has the DNA TGTGCCAGCAGCCGACAGGGAATCGCCGGGGAGCTGTTTTTT. Residues: CASSRQGIAGELFF.

V usage is TRBV19 and J usage is TRBJ2-7, with D tentatively TRBD2 (6 bases). Germline values: CDR1 LNHDA, CDR2 SQIVND (reference sequence). Between the trimmed V and J ends, which lost 4 bases and 4 bases, there was a span of 20 bases. This CDR3 has 16 residues. CDR3 sequence reads: CASSSLTGGNTYEQYF. Written as DNA, the CDR3 is TGTGCCAGTAGTAGTTTGACCGGGGGAAATACTTACGAGCAGTACTTC.

The chain combines TRBV2 with TRBJ1-4; 7 bases align to TRBD1. Germline V lookup: CDR1 SNHLY, CDR2 FYNNEI. The CDR3 spans 14 residues. With V trimmed by 5 bases and J by 7 bases, 7 bases remained unmatched. CDR3 coding DNA: TGTGCCAGCAGTCAACAGGGGTCTGGTGAAAAACTGTTTTTT. Amino acid sequence: CASSQQGSGEKLFF. The variable domain in full, with the rest retrieved from reference TRBV2 and TRBJ1-4, is EPEVTQTPSHQVTQMGQEVILRCVPISNHLYFYWYRQILGQKVEFLVSFYNNEISEKSEIFDDQFSVERPDGSNFTLKIRSTKLEDSAMYFCASSQQGSGEKLFFGSGTQLSVL.

The CDR3 protein is CASSLGTGPSQPQHF. The CDR3, as DNA: TGTGCCAGCAGCCTAGGGACAGGGCCGAGTCAGCCCCAGCATTTT. The chain combines TRBV7-2 with TRBJ1-5; TRBD1 aligns across 9 bases. This CDR3 is built from 15 residues. CDR1 is SGHTA, CDR2 FQGNSA, per germline. The J segment lost 6 bases and the V segment lost 5 bases, leaving 8 bases of the junction unmatched. The full variable domain, completed using reference TRBV7-2 and TRBJ1-5, is GAGVSQSPSNKVTEKGKDVELRCDPISGHTALYWYRQSLGQGLEFLIYFQGNSAPDKSGLPSDRFSAERTGGSVSTLTIQRTQQEDSAVYLCASSLGTGPSQPQHFGDGTRLSIL.

The genes are TRBV19 and TRBJ1-5; 7 bases agree with TRBD1. Trimming took 3 bases from V and 5 from J; bases not matched to a gene: 7. CDR3 length equals 15 residues. Germline V gives CDR1 LNHDA, CDR2 SQIVND (reference sequence). In DNA, the CDR3 is TGTGCCAGTAGTATCCCCGACAGGGCGCATCAGCCCCAGCATTTT. Encoded protein: CASSIPDRAHQPQHF.

The rearrangement joins TRBV20-1 to TRBJ1-1; TRBD1 matches 7 bases. Germline CDR1 is DFQATT and CDR2 is SNEGSKA (reference sequence). Trimming cost V 6 bases and J 8 bases; bases outside gene matches: 6. This CDR3 contains 11 residues. Here the CDR3 reads CSAKDRVEAFF. The CDR3 nucleotides read TGCAGTGCCAAAGACAGGGTGGAAGCTTTCTTT.

This clone came up a few times. The CDR3 DNA is TGTGCCAGCAGCTGGCTAGGGGGCCACTCTGGAAACACCATATATTTT. Residues: CASSWLGGHSGNTIYF. The chain recombines TRBV5-6 with TRBJ1-3, with 7 bases matching TRBD1. The germline V gene encodes CDR1 SGHDT and CDR2 YYEEEE. The CDR3 runs to 16 residues. Trimming at V came to 3 bases and at J to 0 bases, leaving 6 bases not matched to a gene.

In DNA, the CDR3 is TGTGCCAGCAGCTTACCGGGTACCTACGAGCAGTACTTC. Its translation: CASSLPGTYEQYF. The rearrangement joins TRBV7-2 to TRBJ2-7; D gene unclear. Per germline, CDR1 SGHTA and CDR2 FQGNSA. The V end was cut by 2 bases, the J end by 2 bases, with 7 bases between. The CDR3 extends over 13 amino acids.

The sample holds a few counts of this clone. V usage is TRBV3-1 (or the pseudogene TRBV3-2) and J usage is TRBJ1-5, with 8 bases identical to TRBD1. Looked up from germline, CDR1 is LGHDT and CDR2 is YNNKEL (reference sequence). V lost 4 bases to trimming and J lost 5 bases; unmatched junction nucleotides: 7. The CDR3 has 15 amino acids. The CDR3 loop reads CASSLRTGLDQPQHF. CDR3 DNA: TGTGCCAGCAGCCTTCGGACAGGGCTCGATCAGCCCCAGCATTTT.

J is TRBJ2-7 and V is TRBV11-2; 8 bases are a match to TRBD2. The CDR3 loop spans 19 amino acids. Losses at the gene ends were 0 bases for V and 0 bases for J; bases not matched to a gene: 13. The germline V gene has CDR1 SGHAT and CDR2 FQNNGV. CDR3 nucleotides: TGTGCCAGCAGCTTAGAGTATACCAGCGGGAGCGGCGGCTCCTACGAGCAGTACTTC. This encodes CASSLEYTSGSGGSYEQYF.

The rearrangement uses TRBV25-1 and TRBJ2-7, with a weak D call TRBD2 (6 bases). Trimming shortened V by 9 bases and J by 3 bases, and 18 bases separated the two germline ends. This CDR3 region has 14 residues. Looked up from germline, CDR1 is MGHDK and CDR2 is SYGVNS. The CDR3 protein is CASGGTGRHYEQYF. In DNA form, the CDR3 reads TGTGCCAGTGGCGGGACCGGGCGTCACTACGAGCAGTACTTC.

This chain links TRBV4-3 with TRBJ1-6, with TRBD1 matching 7 bases. The CDR3 length is 16 residues. J lost 2 bases, V lost 0 bases, and 1 base had no gene match. The V gene's germline CDR1 is LGHNA and CDR2 YSLEER. Here the CDR3 reads CASSQDTGAYNSPLHF. CDR3 coding DNA: TGCGCCAGCAGCCAAGACACAGGGGCCTATAATTCACCCCTCCACTTT.

J is TRBJ2-5 and V is TRBV3-1 (or the pseudogene TRBV3-2), with TRBD1 identical over 7 bases. V lost 4 bases and J lost 2; bases outside the gene matches: 7. Germline V gene data show CDR1 as LGHDT and CDR2 as YNNKEL (reference sequence). The CDR3 is 15 amino acids. The CDR3 reads CASSPNPGGQETQYF. The CDR3 nucleotides read TGTGCCAGCAGCCCTAACCCAGGGGGACAAGAGACCCAGTACTTC.

V usage is TRBV10-1 and J usage is TRBJ2-5; 10 nucleotides line up with TRBD2. The germline V gene has CDR1 WNHNN and CDR2 SYGVQD (reference sequence). V shed 0 bases and J 4 bases; nucleotides not matched to a gene: 2. The CDR3 has 15 residues. The CDR3 is CASSESVAGGETQYF. In nucleotides, the CDR3 is TGCGCCAGCAGTGAGTCGGTAGCGGGGGGAGAGACCCAGTACTTC.

V gene TRBV19 combines with J gene TRBJ1-2; 7 bases match TRBD1. This CDR3 has 13 residues. Germline V gene sequence: CDR1 LNHDA, CDR2 SQIVND (reference sequence). V lost 5 bases, J lost 6 bases, and 6 bases stayed unmatched. The CDR3, as DNA: TGTGCCAGTAGTCCCGGGACAGAGGATGGCTACACCTTC. This encodes CASSPGTEDGYTF.

The CDR3 DNA sequence: TGCAGCGTTGGGCCCACCCCCTACAATGAGCAGTTCTTC. Amino acid sequence: CSVGPTPYNEQFF. The V and J genes are TRBV29-1 and TRBJ2-1; D is unclear. V was trimmed by 4 bases and J by 2 bases, leaving 9 bases between them. This CDR3 is built from 13 residues. CDR1 and CDR2 from the germline V gene are SQVTM and ANQGSEA.

The chain employs TRBV28 and TRBJ2-3, with 16 bases matching TRBD2. In germline, CDR1 is MDHEN, CDR2 SYDVKM. V shed 2 bases, J shed 7 bases, and the junction held 3 bases outside the gene matches. This CDR3 region has 16 residues. The CDR3 DNA reads TGTGCCAGCAGTTTACCGGGACTAGCGGGGGGGAATACGCAGTATTTT. Its translation is CASSLPGLAGGNTQYF.

This chain connects TRBV18 to TRBJ2-7, with D perhaps matching TRBD1 (7 bases). This CDR3 spans 14 amino acids. Germline-derived CDR1 and CDR2 are KGHSH and LQKENI. Between the trimmed V and J ends, which lost 3 bases and 1 base, there was a span of 10 bases. CDR3 sequence (DNA): TGTGCCAGCTCACCGCGGGGACAGTCCTACGAGCAGTACTTC. Protein product: CASSPRGQSYEQYF.